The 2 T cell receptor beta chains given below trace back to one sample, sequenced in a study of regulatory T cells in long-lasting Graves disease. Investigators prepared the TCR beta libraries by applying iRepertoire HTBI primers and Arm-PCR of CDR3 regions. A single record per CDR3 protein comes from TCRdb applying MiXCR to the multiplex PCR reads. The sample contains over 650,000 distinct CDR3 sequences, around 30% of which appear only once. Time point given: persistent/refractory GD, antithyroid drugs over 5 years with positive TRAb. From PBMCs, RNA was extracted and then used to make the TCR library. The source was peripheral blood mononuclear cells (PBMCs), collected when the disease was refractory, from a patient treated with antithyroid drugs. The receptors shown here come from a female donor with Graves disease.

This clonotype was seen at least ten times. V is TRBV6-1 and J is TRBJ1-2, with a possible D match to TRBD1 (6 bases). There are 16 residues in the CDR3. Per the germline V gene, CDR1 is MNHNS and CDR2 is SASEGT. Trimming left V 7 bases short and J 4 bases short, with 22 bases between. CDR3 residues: CASNTPGQSLGYGYTF. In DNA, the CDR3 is TGTGCCAGCAATACCCCTGGACAGTCGCTGGGCTATGGCTACACCTTC.

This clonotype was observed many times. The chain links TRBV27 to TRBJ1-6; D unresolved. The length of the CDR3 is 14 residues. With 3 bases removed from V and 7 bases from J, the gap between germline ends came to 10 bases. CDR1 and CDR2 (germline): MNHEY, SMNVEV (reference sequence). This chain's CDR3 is CASSFSKANSPLHF. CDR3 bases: TGTGCCAGCAGTTTTTCCAAGGCGAATTCACCCCTCCACTTT.